The next 8 T cell receptor beta chains were all read from a single sample in a study of cytotoxic CD8 clonotypes in ibrutinib-treated CLL. The protocol was immunoSEQ multiplex PCR, while the TCRdb copy is restricted to in-frame clones and leaves out a portion. The table includes approximately 280,000 clones, roughly four fifths detected once. The sample in question was PBMCs, obtained at disease progression, from a patient treated with ibrutinib. The receptors come from a human donor with chronic lymphocytic leukemia.

The chain is built from TRBV19 and TRBJ1-5; D not resolved. CDR1 LNHDA and CDR2 SQIVND come from the germline V gene (reference sequence). V was pared by 5 bases and J by 9 bases, with 11 bases between. The CDR3 spans 12 residues. CDR3 sequence (DNA): TGTGCCAGTAGTCTACCACGGGCGCCCCAGCATTTT. It codes for CASSLPRAPQHF. The full variable domain, rest sourced from reference TRBV19 and TRBJ1-5, is DGGITQSPKYLFRKEGQNVTLSCEQNLNHDAMYWYRQDPGQGLRLIYYSQIVNDFQKGDIAEGYSVSREKKESFPLTVTSAQKNPTAFYLCASSLPRAPQHFGDGTRLSIL.

This clone appeared a few times. The chain has TRBV6-5 and TRBJ2-7; D perhaps matches TRBD1 (5 bases). Trimming took off 4 bases at V and 3 bases at J, with 13 bases between the two ends. Germline CDR1 is MNHEY and CDR2 is SVGAGI. This CDR3 region has 14 residues. As DNA, the CDR3 is TGTGCCAGCAGTTTGACGGACAAAGACTACGAGCAGTACTTC. Protein product: CASSLTDKDYEQYF.

The V and J genes are TRBV27 and TRBJ1-1; D may be TRBD1 (6 bases). The V and J ends lost 0 bases and 6 bases respectively, with 11 bases between them. Per the germline V gene, CDR1 is MNHEY and CDR2 is SMNVEV (reference sequence). This CDR3 is built from 14 residues. This CDR3 is CASSLSWGLAEAFF. CDR3 in DNA: TGTGCCAGCAGTTTATCTTGGGGGCTCGCTGAAGCTTTCTTT.

This chain joins TRBV5-1 and TRBJ2-3, with a tentative D call TRBD2 (5 bases). CDR3 size: 15 residues. Looked up from germline, CDR1 is SGHRS and CDR2 is YFSETQ. V gave up 0 bases and J gave up 0 bases, with 8 bases separating them. The CDR3 region has the DNA TGCGCCAGCAGCTTGGAACCGGGGAGCACAGATACGCAGTATTTT. Encoded protein: CASSLEPGSTDTQYF.

The V call is TRBV9, the J call TRBJ1-3; possible D gene TRBD1, 5 bases. The V gene's germline CDR1 is SGDLS and CDR2 YYNGEE. CDR3 length: 20 amino acids. The V end lost 4 bases, the J end lost 3 bases, and 29 bases lay between the germline ends. The CDR3 sequence is CASSPGPHGQAKEDGNTIYF. The CDR3, as DNA: TGTGCCAGCAGCCCGGGACCTCACGGACAAGCTAAGGAAGATGGAAACACCATATATTTT.

This chain joins TRBV10-2 and TRBJ1-1; D is unclear. V lost 6 bases to trimming and J lost 3 bases, with 8 bases between them. The CDR3 is made up of 12 amino acids. The germline V gene encodes CDR1 WSHSY and CDR2 SAAADI. The CDR3 sequence is CASRQGYTEAFF. The CDR3 DNA is TGCGCCAGCAGACAAGGGTACACTGAAGCTTTCTTT.

This clone was detected only a few times. This chain uses TRBV7-9 with TRBJ2-7; D remains ambiguous. This CDR3 is 15 amino acids long. Per the germline V gene, CDR1 is SEHNR and CDR2 is FQNEAQ (reference sequence). V lost 0 bases to trimming and J lost 6 bases, with 15 bases between them. For the CDR3, the DNA is TGTGCCAGCAGCTTAGCGACGATAAAGTCGGGCGAGCAGTACTTC. As protein: CASSLATIKSGEQYF.

The chain employs TRBV2 and TRBJ1-6; weak D call: TRBD1 (6 bases). Germline lookup yields CDR1 SNHLY and CDR2 FYNNEI. The CDR3 contains 15 residues. V was pared by 7 bases and J by 7 bases, with 17 bases between. The CDR3 is CASTVVRGGNSPLHF. CDR3 bases: TGTGCCAGCACGGTTGTCAGGGGAGGAAATTCACCCCTCCACTTT.